Below are 25 T cell receptor beta chains sequenced from a single sample in a study of shared T cell receptors in the human thymus. Profiling relied on immunoSEQ multiplex PCR, and the TCRdb table lists in-frame clones only, not all of them. This sample has a few hundred thousand clones; 85% to 95% occur once, and the top ten carry roughly 0.021%. Sample: thymocytes. These receptors originate from a human donor.

The chain carries TRBV21-1 and TRBJ2-5; the table's D call, TRBD1, has no DNA check behind it. TRBV21-1 is given as a pseudogene. This CDR3 is 16 amino acids long. The CDR3 is CASSKLAPGDQETQYF. The CDR3 DNA reads TGTGCCAGCAGCAAATTAGCCCCAGGGGACCAAGAGACCCAGTACTTC.

The chain links TRBV27 to TRBJ1-2, with a weak D call TRBD1 (5 bases). The V gene lost 2 bases and the J gene lost 4 bases, with 20 bases spanning the gap. The CDR3 is made up of 17 amino acids. Germline CDR1 and CDR2: MNHEY and SMNVEV (reference sequence). DNA of the CDR3: TGTGCCAGCAGTTTAAAGGTTAACCACCGGGACCTCTATGGCTACACCTTC. Protein product: CASSLKVNHRDLYGYTF.

This sequence joins TRBV7-2 and TRBJ2-1; 10 bases line up with TRBD2. This CDR3 spans 18 amino acids. Germline CDR1 is SGHTA and CDR2 is FQGNSA. V shed 2 bases and J 0 bases; nucleotides not matched to a gene: 7. The CDR3 DNA reads TGTGCCAGCAGCTTACATCAGCGGGAGGGAAACTCCTACAATGAGCAGTTCTTC. It is translated as CASSLHQREGNSYNEQFF. The whole variable domain, remainder taken from reference TRBV7-2 and TRBJ2-1, is GAGVSQSPSNKVTEKGKDVELRCDPISGHTALYWYRQSLGQGLEFLIYFQGNSAPDKSGLPSDRFSAERTGGSVSTLTIQRTQQEDSAVYLCASSLHQREGNSYNEQFFGPGTRLTVL.

The J gene is TRBJ2-2, the V gene TRBV7-6; D uncertain. V was cut by 4 bases and J by 3 bases, with 12 bases left in between. Germline-derived CDR1 and CDR2 are SGHVS and FNYEAQ. The CDR3 has 15 amino acids. The CDR3 DNA follows: TGTGCCAGCAGCTCGAAAAACAGAGACACCGGGGAGCTGTTTTTT. Translation gives CASSSKNRDTGELFF.

The gene calls are TRBV28 and TRBJ1-1; perhaps TRBD1 as D (5 bases). V lost 6 bases and J 11 bases, leaving 13 bases between the germline ends. The CDR3 totals 11 residues. Germline V gene sequence: CDR1 MDHEN, CDR2 SYDVKM. The CDR3 protein is CASRGSSGAFF. CDR3 nucleotide sequence: TGTGCCAGCAGGGGGTCCTCAGGGGCTTTCTTT.

This clone was seen only once. The chain employs TRBV4-3 and TRBJ2-1; 7 positions agree with TRBD2. J was trimmed by 0 bases and V by 7 bases; bases with no gene match: 12. Germline V gene sequence: CDR1 LGHNA, CDR2 YSLEER. The CDR3 runs to 17 residues. This chain's CDR3 is CASTKEVWTSSYNEQFF. Written as DNA, the CDR3 is TGCGCCAGCACCAAAGAGGTATGGACTAGCTCCTACAATGAGCAGTTCTTC.

The rearrangement joins TRBV6-1 to TRBJ1-1, with D uncertain. The CDR3 has 19 amino acids. The germline V gene has CDR1 MNHNS and CDR2 SASEGT. V was shortened by 1 base and J by 6 bases, with 27 bases between the two germline ends. CDR3 nucleotide sequence: TGTGCCAGCAGTGAAGAGTACGGTGGCCTAAGGGCGGGTAACTCTGAAGCTTTCTTT. Its protein product is CASSEEYGGLRAGNSEAFF.

The rearrangement uses TRBV27 and TRBJ2-5; D is possibly TRBD1 or TRBD2 (5 bases each). The germline gives CDR1 MNHEY, CDR2 SMNVEV (reference sequence). V lost 2 bases to trimming and J lost 2 bases, with 12 bases between them. This CDR3 is built from 15 residues. The CDR3: CASSLRPEGQETQYF. The CDR3 nucleotides are TGTGCCAGCAGTTTAAGGCCAGAGGGGCAAGAGACCCAGTACTTC.

This chain uses TRBV7-8 with TRBJ2-2, with 12 bases identical to TRBD2. Unmatched junction bases numbered 4, after V lost 4 bases and J lost 1 base. CDR3 length equals 17 residues. Per germline, CDR1 SGHVS and CDR2 FQNEAQ. The CDR3 DNA reads as TGTGCCAGCAGCTACCCGGGACTAGCGGGGAACACCGGGGAGCTGTTTTTT. It codes for CASSYPGLAGNTGELFF.

The chain joins TRBV28 to TRBJ2-5; 11 positions match TRBD2. CDR1 and CDR2 (germline): MDHEN, SYDVKM. This CDR3 has 18 amino acids. V lost 6 bases, J lost 4 bases, and 16 bases stayed unmatched. CDR3 sequence reads: CASSRKGLAARWGETQYF. Here the CDR3 DNA reads TGTGCCAGCAGCCGAAAGGGACTAGCGGCACGGTGGGGAGAGACCCAGTACTTC.

The CDR3 DNA reads as TGTGCCTGGAGTGTACCCGCATGGTCTGGGACAGGGGGCGAGATCTTCTTCGGGCAGTACTTC. It encodes CAWSVPAWSGTGGEIFFGQYF. The chain carries TRBV30 and TRBJ2-5; 12 positions match TRBD1. V lost 0 bases, J lost 11 bases, and 28 bases stayed unmatched. Per the germline V gene, CDR1 is GTSNPN and CDR2 is SVGIG (reference sequence). CDR3 length: 21 residues.

V gene TRBV2 combines with J gene TRBJ1-5; no clear D gene. The germline V and J ends were trimmed by 6 bases and 5 bases, with 11 bases remaining between them. CDR1 and CDR2 from the germline V gene are SNHLY and FYNNEI. The CDR3 has 13 amino acids. Here the CDR3 DNA reads TGTGCCAGCAGGAAGGGTTTCGATCAGCCCCAGCATTTT. It translates to CASRKGFDQPQHF.

V is TRBV19 and J is TRBJ2-7; tentatively, D is TRBD1 or TRBD2 (5 bases each). Germline V gene lookup returns CDR1 LNHDA and CDR2 SQIVND (reference sequence). The CDR3 runs 11 residues. Trimming took off 7 bases at V and 5 bases at J, with 9 bases between the two ends. Written as DNA, the CDR3 is TGTGCCAGTATCGGGGCTAACGAGCAGTACTTC. This gives the protein CASIGANEQYF.

This clone was counted a single time. This chain's CDR3 is CASSSRDSYTEAFF. DNA for the CDR3: TGTGCCAGCAGCTCCAGGGATTCGTACACTGAAGCTTTCTTT. The chain recombines TRBV7-2 with TRBJ1-1; possibly TRBD1 for D (5 bases). Germline loops: CDR1 SGHTA, CDR2 FQGNSA. V lost 4 bases and J 3 bases, leaving 12 bases between the germline ends. CDR3 size: 14 residues.

V and J are TRBV29-1 and TRBJ2-5; the D is unclear. Germline V gene data show CDR1 as SQVTM and CDR2 as ANQGSEA. V was trimmed by 3 bases and J by 2 bases, leaving 10 bases between them. The CDR3 totals 13 residues. CDR3 sequence reads: CSVDFPGQETQYF. CDR3 nucleotide sequence: TGCAGCGTTGATTTCCCCGGGCAAGAGACCCAGTACTTC.

The chain combines TRBV27 with TRBJ2-7, with 7 bases fitting TRBD1. CDR3 length: 12 amino acids. The V gene's germline CDR1 is MNHEY and CDR2 SMNVEV (reference sequence). V shed 6 bases, J shed 7 bases, and the junction held 6 bases outside the gene matches. The CDR3 spells CASRHRGGEQYF. As DNA, the CDR3 is TGTGCCAGCAGACACAGGGGTGGGGAGCAGTACTTC.

V usage is TRBV25-1 and J usage is TRBJ1-1; unclear D gene. With 8 bases removed from V and 3 bases from J, the gap between germline ends came to 10 bases. The CDR3 covers 12 residues. Germline CDR1 is MGHDK and CDR2 is SYGVNS. CDR3 sequence (DNA): TGTGCCAGCCGTGCCTCGGACACTGAAGCTTTCTTT. Translating it yields CASRASDTEAFF.

The V call is TRBV7-9, the J call TRBJ2-7, with D perhaps TRBD1 (6 bases). Germline V gene data show CDR1 as SEHNR and CDR2 as FQNEAQ (reference sequence). The CDR3 sequence is 12 residues long. V shed 6 bases and J shed 3 bases, with 9 bases lying between them. CDR3 nucleotides: TGTGCCAGCAGTAAACAGGGCTACGAGCAGTACTTC. The encoded protein is CASSKQGYEQYF.

This chain links TRBV19 with TRBJ1-1; 8 bases agree with TRBD1. Germline assignment: CDR1 LNHDA and CDR2 SQIVND (reference sequence). V shed 3 bases, J shed 0 bases, and the junction held 6 bases outside the gene matches. The CDR3 is 16 residues long. The CDR3 loop is CASSIGGQVLNTEAFF. The CDR3 DNA follows: TGTGCCAGTAGTATCGGGGGACAGGTTTTGAACACTGAAGCTTTCTTT.

The rearrangement uses TRBV5-6 and TRBJ2-1; no firm D call. V shed 1 base and J shed 5 bases, with 10 bases lying between them. CDR3 size: 14 residues. Per the germline V gene, CDR1 is SGHDT and CDR2 is YYEEEE. CDR3 loop: CASSLSWRDNEQFF. As DNA, the CDR3 is TGTGCCAGCAGCTTGAGTTGGCGTGACAATGAGCAGTTCTTC.

Comment on this clone: One end of the junction is discordant with germline, which a read error may explain. This chain links TRBV7-7 with TRBJ2-5; 14 bases align to TRBD2. The germline gives CDR1 SSHAT, CDR2 FNYEAQ (reference sequence). The CDR3 is 20 amino acids. The CDR3 nucleotides are TGTGCTAGCAGCCTAGCATCGGGACTAGCGGGAGCCTCCCAAGTGAAGACCCAGTACTTC. Amino acids: CASSLASGLAGASQVKTQYF.

This chain links TRBV10-1 with TRBJ2-7; 7 nucleotides align to TRBD1. This CDR3 has 14 amino acids. Trimming removed 3 bases from V and 2 bases from J; junction bases left unmatched: 4. Germline V gene lookup returns CDR1 WNHNN and CDR2 SYGVQD (reference sequence). CDR3 nucleotide sequence: TGCGCCAGCAGTGAAGACACAGGGGCCTACGAGCAGTACTTC. Its translation is CASSEDTGAYEQYF.

This chain connects TRBV10-3 to TRBJ2-7; possibly TRBD2 for D (5 bases). Germline values: CDR1 ENHRY, CDR2 SYGVKD. The CDR3 length is 15 residues. V was clipped by 2 bases and J by 3 bases, with 14 bases between them. The CDR3 sequence: CAISEPEDSNYEQYF. CDR3 coding DNA: TGTGCCATCAGTGAGCCCGAGGACTCCAACTACGAGCAGTACTTC.

The CDR3 reads CAISEPNPSGSSNEQFF. For the CDR3, the DNA is TGTGCCATCAGTGAGCCCAACCCTAGCGGGAGCTCCAATGAGCAGTTCTTC. The chain is built from TRBV10-3 and TRBJ2-1, with 10 bases lining up with TRBD2. V shed 2 bases and J 6 bases; nucleotides not matched to a gene: 10. The CDR3 covers 17 residues. CDR1 is ENHRY and CDR2 is SYGVKD in the germline V gene.

V and J are TRBV28 and TRBJ2-1; 8 bases are a match to TRBD2. Germline V CDR1 and CDR2: MDHEN, SYDVKM. The V gene end was trimmed by 3 bases and the J gene end by 3 bases; junction bases not matched to a gene: 10. The CDR3 is made up of 17 amino acids. Written as DNA, the CDR3 is TGTGCCAGCAGTTTCCGCGGACCGGGACTAGACTACAATGAGCAGTTCTTC. Amino acids: CASSFRGPGLDYNEQFF.